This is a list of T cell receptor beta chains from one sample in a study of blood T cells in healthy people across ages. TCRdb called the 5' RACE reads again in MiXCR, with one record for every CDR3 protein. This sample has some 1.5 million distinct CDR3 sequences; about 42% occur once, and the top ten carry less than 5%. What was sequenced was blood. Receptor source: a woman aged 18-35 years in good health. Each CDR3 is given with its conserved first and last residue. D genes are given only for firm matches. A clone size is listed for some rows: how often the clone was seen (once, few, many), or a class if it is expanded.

CDR3aa: CASRAEARGYEQYF; CDR3nt: TGTGCCAGCAGAGCGGAGGCAAGGGGATACGAGCAGTACTTC; v_gene: TRBV2; d_gene: .; abundance: once; j_gene: TRBJ2-7
CDR3aa: CASSLIAGGRSADTQYF; CDR3nt: TGCGCCAGCAGCTTGATAGCGGGAGGAAGAAGTGCAGATACGCAGTATTTT; v_gene: TRBV5-1; d_gene: TRBD2; abundance: few; j_gene: TRBJ2-3
CDR3aa: CASSPWGKLNSEQYF; CDR3nt: TGTGCCAGCAGCCCATGGGGGAAATTGAATAGTGAGCAGTACTTC; v_gene: TRBV7-2; d_gene: .; abundance: .; j_gene: TRBJ2-5
CDR3aa: CASSPNTGKLFF; CDR3nt: TGTGCCAGCAGCCCTAACACCGGGAAGCTGTTTTTT; v_gene: TRBV7-2; d_gene: .; abundance: few; j_gene: TRBJ2-2
CDR3aa: CASSFPPVQGFHEQYF; CDR3nt: TGTGCCAGCAGCTTTCCGCCGGTACAGGGATTCCACGAGCAGTACTTC; v_gene: TRBV7-3; d_gene: .; abundance: .; j_gene: TRBJ2-7
CDR3aa: CASSRTGNEQETQYF; CDR3nt: TGCGCCAGCAGCCGGACAGGCAACGAACAAGAGACCCAGTACTTC; v_gene: TRBV5-1; d_gene: TRBD1; abundance: .; j_gene: TRBJ2-5
CDR3aa: CASRTPTSEQYF; CDR3nt: TGTGCCAGCAGAACTCCGACGAGCGAGCAGTACTTC; v_gene: TRBV6-2/TRBV6-3; d_gene: .; abundance: few; j_gene: TRBJ2-7
CDR3aa: CASQGGTLTDTQYF; CDR3nt: TGTGCCAGCCAGGGCGGCACTCTCACAGATACGCAGTATTTT; v_gene: TRBV9; d_gene: .; abundance: .; j_gene: TRBJ2-3
CDR3aa: CASSQQAASSGNTIYF; CDR3nt: TGTGCCAGCAGCCAACAGGCCGCTAGCTCTGGAAACACCATATATTTT; v_gene: TRBV3-1; d_gene: .; abundance: few; j_gene: TRBJ1-3
CDR3aa: CSAHLPGGFNTEAFF; CDR3nt: TGCAGTGCCCACCTCCCAGGGGGCTTTAACACTGAAGCTTTCTTT; v_gene: TRBV20-1; d_gene: TRBD1; abundance: .; j_gene: TRBJ1-1
CDR3aa: CASSPQVGLQQPQHF; CDR3nt: TGCGCCAGCAGTCCACAGGTCGGTTTGCAGCAGCCCCAGCATTTT; v_gene: TRBV4-1; d_gene: .; abundance: .; j_gene: TRBJ1-5
CDR3aa: CASSHGPVVGTEAFF; CDR3nt: TGTGCCAGCAGCCACGGACCGGTTGTTGGCACTGAAGCTTTCTTT; v_gene: TRBV3-1; d_gene: .; abundance: .; j_gene: TRBJ1-1
CDR3aa: CASSGFPVDSLKQPQHF; CDR3nt: TGTGCCAGTAGTGGTTTTCCAGTCGACAGCCTCAAGCAGCCCCAGCATTTT; v_gene: TRBV19; d_gene: .; abundance: .; j_gene: TRBJ1-5